The 2 T cell receptor beta chains below come from one sample, sequenced in a study of blood T cell repertoires in COVID-19 (dated by TCRdb to between 2020 and 2021). Library creation used the immunoSEQ multiplex PCR assay. TCRdb's version of the immuneACCESS table is confined to in-frame rearrangements and falls short of the full clone set. An unresolved V gene accounts for under half of the shortfall where checked; the remainder is of unknown origin. A total of 200,000 to 250,000 clones appear in this sample, roughly four fifths of them only once. In total, the top ten clones hold 3% to 3.5% of the sample. Source material: peripheral blood. These receptors originate from a woman in her twenties or thirties who had recovered from COVID-19.

The chain links TRBV7-9 to TRBJ2-3; a possible D gene is TRBD1 (6 bases). The CDR3 spans 17 residues. V dropped 3 bases and J dropped 7 bases, with 23 bases sitting between them. Germline CDR1 reads SEHNR; CDR2 reads FQNEAQ (reference sequence). The CDR3 protein is CASSFPALGGKMNTQYF. CDR3 bases: TGTGCCAGCAGCTTCCCCGCCCTAGGGGGAAAGATGAATACGCAGTATTTT.

This clone occurred once. The rearrangement joins TRBV3-1 (or the pseudogene TRBV3-2) to TRBJ2-1, with TRBD2 matching over 10 bases. Germline lookup yields CDR1 LGHDT and CDR2 YNNKEL (reference sequence). This CDR3 is 17 amino acids long. The V gene end was trimmed by 2 bases and the J gene end by 5 bases; junction bases not matched to a gene: 9. For the CDR3, the DNA is TGTGCCAGCAGCCAAAGGAGCGGGAGGGCCATCGACAATGAGCAGTTCTTC. It is translated as CASSQRSGRAIDNEQFF.